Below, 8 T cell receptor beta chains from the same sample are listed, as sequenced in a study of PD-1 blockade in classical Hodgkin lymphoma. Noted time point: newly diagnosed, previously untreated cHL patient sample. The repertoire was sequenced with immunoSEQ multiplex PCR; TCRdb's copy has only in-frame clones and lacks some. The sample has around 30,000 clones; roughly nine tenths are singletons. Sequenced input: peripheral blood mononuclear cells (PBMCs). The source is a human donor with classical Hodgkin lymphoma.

CDR3 amino acids: CASGPRSGGGGKNIQYF. The CDR3 region has the DNA TGTGCCAGCGGGCCGAGGTCGGGAGGTGGTGGCAAAAACATTCAGTACTTC. This chain joins TRBV7-9 and TRBJ2-4, with 7 bases aligning to TRBD2. The CDR3 spans 17 residues. CDR1 is SEHNR, CDR2 FQNEAQ, per germline (reference sequence). After removal of 8 bases from V and 3 bases from J, the junction contained 16 bases not matched to a gene.

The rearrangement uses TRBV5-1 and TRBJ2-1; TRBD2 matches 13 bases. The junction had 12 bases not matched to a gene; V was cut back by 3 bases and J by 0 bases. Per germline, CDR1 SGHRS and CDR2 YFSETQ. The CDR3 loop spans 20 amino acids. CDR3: CASSSPPGLAGPSSYNEQFF. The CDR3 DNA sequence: TGCGCCAGCAGCTCACCGCCGGGACTAGCGGGACCTAGCTCCTACAATGAGCAGTTCTTC.

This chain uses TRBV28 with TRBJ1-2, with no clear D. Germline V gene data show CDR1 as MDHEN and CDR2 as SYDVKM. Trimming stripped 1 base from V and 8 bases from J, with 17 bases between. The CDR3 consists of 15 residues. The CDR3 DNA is TGTGCCAGCAGTTTATCTTCGGACCAAAGGCAAGGCTACACCTTC. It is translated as CASSLSSDQRQGYTF.

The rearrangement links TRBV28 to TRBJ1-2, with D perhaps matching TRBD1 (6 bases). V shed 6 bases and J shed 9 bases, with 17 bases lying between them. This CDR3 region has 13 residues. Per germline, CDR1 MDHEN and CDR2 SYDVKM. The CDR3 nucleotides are TGTGCCAGCAGCGGGACACGTTCAGGACGCTACACCTTC. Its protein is CASSGTRSGRYTF.

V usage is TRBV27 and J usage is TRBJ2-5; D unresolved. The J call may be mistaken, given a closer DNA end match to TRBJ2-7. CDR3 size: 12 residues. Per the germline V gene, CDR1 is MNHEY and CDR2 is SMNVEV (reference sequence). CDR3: CASSETWGEQYF. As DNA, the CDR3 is TGTGCCAGCAGTGAGACTTGGGGCGAGCAGTACTTC.

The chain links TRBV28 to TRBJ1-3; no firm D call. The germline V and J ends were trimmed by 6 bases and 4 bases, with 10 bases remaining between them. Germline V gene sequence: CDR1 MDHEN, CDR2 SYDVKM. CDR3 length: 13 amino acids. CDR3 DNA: TGTGCCAGCAGCACAAAAGGAGGAAACACCATATATTTT. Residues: CASSTKGGNTIYF.

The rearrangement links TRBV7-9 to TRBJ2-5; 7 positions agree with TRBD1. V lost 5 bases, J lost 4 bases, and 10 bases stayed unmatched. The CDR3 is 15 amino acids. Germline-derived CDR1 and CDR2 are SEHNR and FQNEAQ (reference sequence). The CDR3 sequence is CASSQPSTGRETQYF. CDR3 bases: TGTGCCAGCAGCCAGCCCTCGACAGGGAGAGAGACCCAGTACTTC.

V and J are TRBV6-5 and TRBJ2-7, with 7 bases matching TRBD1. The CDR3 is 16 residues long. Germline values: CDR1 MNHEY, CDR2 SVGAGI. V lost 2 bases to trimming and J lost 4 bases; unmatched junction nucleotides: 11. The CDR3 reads CASSYSWQGDVYEQYF. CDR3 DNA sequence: TGTGCCAGCAGTTACAGCTGGCAGGGGGATGTTTACGAGCAGTACTTC.